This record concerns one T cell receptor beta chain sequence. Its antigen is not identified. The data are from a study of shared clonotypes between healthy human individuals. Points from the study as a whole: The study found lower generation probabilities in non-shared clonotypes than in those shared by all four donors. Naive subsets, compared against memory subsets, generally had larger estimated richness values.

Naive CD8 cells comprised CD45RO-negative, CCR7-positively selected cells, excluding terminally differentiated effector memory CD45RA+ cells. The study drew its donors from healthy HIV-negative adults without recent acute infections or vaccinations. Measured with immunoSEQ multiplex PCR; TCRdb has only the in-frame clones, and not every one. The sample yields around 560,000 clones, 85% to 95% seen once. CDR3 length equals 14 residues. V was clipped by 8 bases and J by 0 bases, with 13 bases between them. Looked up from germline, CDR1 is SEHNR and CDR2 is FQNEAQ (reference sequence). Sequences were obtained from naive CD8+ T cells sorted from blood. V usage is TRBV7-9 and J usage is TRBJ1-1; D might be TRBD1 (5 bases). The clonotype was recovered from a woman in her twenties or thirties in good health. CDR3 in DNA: TGTGCCAGCGGGGCCCTAGGGCTGAACACTGAAGCTTTCTTT. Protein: CASGALGLNTEAFF.